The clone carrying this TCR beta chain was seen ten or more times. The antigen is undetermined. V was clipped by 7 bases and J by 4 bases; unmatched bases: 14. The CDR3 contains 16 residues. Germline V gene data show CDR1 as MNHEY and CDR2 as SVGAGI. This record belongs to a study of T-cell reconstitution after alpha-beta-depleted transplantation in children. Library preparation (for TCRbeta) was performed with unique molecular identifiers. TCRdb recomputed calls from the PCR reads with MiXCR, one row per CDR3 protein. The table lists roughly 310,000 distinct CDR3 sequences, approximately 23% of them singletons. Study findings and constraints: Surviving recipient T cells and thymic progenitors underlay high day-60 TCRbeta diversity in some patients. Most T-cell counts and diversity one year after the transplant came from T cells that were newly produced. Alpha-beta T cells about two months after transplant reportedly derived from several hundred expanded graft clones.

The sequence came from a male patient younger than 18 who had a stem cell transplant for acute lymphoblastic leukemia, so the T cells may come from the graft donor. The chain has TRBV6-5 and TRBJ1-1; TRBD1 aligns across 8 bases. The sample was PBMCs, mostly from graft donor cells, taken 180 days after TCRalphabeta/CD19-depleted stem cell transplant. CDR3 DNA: TGTGCCAGCACTTCGGACAGGGTCGGATGGGGCACTGAAGCTTTCTTT. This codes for CASTSDRVGWGTEAFF.